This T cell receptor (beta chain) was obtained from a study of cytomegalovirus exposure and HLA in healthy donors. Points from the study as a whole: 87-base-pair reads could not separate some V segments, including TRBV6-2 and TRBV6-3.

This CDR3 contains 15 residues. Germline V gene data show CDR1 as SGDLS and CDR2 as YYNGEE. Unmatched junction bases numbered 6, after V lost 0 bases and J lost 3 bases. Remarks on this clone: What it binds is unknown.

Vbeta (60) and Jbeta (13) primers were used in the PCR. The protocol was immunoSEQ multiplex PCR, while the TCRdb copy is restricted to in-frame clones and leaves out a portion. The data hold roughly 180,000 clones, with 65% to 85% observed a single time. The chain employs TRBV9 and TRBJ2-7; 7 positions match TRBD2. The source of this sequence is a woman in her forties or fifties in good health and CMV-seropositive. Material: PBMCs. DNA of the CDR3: TGTGCCAGCAGCGTAGAGGCTAGCGGTAACTACGAGCAGTACTTC. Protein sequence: CASSVEASGNYEQYF.